Listed below are T cell receptor beta chains from one sample, sequenced in a study of blood T cell repertoires in COVID-19. The protocol was immunoSEQ multiplex PCR, while the TCRdb copy is restricted to in-frame clones and leaves out a portion. The repertoire holds approximately 76,000 clones, 87% seen once, with roughly 8.5% in the top ten. The material sequenced was peripheral blood. The receptor source for this set is a man aged 25 to 45 with acute or convalescent COVID-19. Each CDR3 is given with its conserved first and last residue. The D gene is left open where the match is weak. Not every row has a clone size; where given, it reads once, few, many or a size class.

clone size	V gene	J gene	D gene	CDR3 protein	CDR3 DNA
-	TRBV19	TRBJ1-5	-	CASSPFGQPQHF	TGTGCCAGTAGTCCCTTCGGGCAGCCCCAGCATTTT
-	TRBV2	TRBJ2-7	-	CASRAGTYEQYF	TGTGCCAGCAGGGCAGGGACCTACGAGCAGTACTTC
-	TRBV4-3	TRBJ1-4	-	CASSQVGGFFGLSLPNEKLFF	TGCGCCAGCAGCCAAGTGGGGGGGTTTTTCGGTTTGTCCCTTCCTAATGAAAAACTGTTTTTT
-	TRBV10-3	TRBJ2-7	TRBD1	CAIRGTEAYEQYF	TGTGCCATCAGGGGGACAGAAGCCTACGAGCAGTACTTC
-	TRBV25-1	TRBJ1-6	TRBD1	CASSPRTGGNSPLHF	TGTGCCAGCAGCCCAAGGACAGGCGGAAATTCACCCCTCCACTTT
-	TRBV6-2/TRBV6-3	TRBJ1-1	-	CASSLQGLVEAFF	TGTGCCAGCAGCCTACAGGGTCTTGTTGAAGCTTTCTTT
-	TRBV4-2	TRBJ1-2	TRBD1	CASSQDLRGTGESGYTF	TGTGCCAGCAGCCAAGATTTAAGAGGGACAGGGGAGTCTGGCTACACCTTC
few	TRBV2	TRBJ1-5	TRBD1	CASSRDSVGPQHF	TGTGCCAGCAGCCGGGACAGCGTGGGGCCCCAGCATTTT
-	TRBV6-6	TRBJ1-5	TRBD1	CASSPKEGAQPQHF	TGTGCCAGCAGTCCCAAGGAGGGGGCCCAGCCCCAGCATTTT
-	TRBV28	TRBJ2-7	TRBD1	CASTLTGGSYEQYF	TGTGCCAGCACCTTGACAGGGGGATCCTACGAGCAGTACTTC
-	TRBV30	TRBJ2-2	TRBD2	CAWKGRESDTGELFF	TGTGCCTGGAAAGGGCGGGAGTCTGACACCGGGGAGCTGTTTTTT
-	TRBV7-9	TRBJ2-7	-	CASSSDVGSAAAEYF	TGTGCCAGCAGCTCCGACGTCGGGTCGGCAGCTGCAGAGTACTTC
once	TRBV4-2	TRBJ2-7	-	CASDCAIGDYEQYF	TGTGCCAGCGATTGCGCTATAGGGGATTACGAGCAGTACTTC
medium-sized	TRBV12-3/TRBV12-4	TRBJ2-5	-	CASSPGKTQYF	TGTGCCAGCAGTCCCGGGAAGACCCAGTACTTC
-	TRBV9	TRBJ2-1	-	CASSDGPEGGSEQFF	TGTGCCAGCAGCGACGGCCCGGAGGGGGGGAGTGAGCAGTTCTTC
-	TRBV24-1	TRBJ2-2	TRBD1	CATSDPGQVAGELFF	TGTGCCACCAGTGATCCAGGACAGGTTGCCGGGGAGCTGTTTTTT
-	TRBV11-2	TRBJ2-7	-	CASSLAAGEGYEQYF	TGTGCCAGCAGCTTAGCCGCAGGCGAGGGTTACGAGCAGTACTTC
-	TRBV28	TRBJ2-1	-	CASSLGGSYNEQFF	TGTGCCAGCAGTTTGGGGGGCTCCTACAATGAGCAGTTCTTC
-	TRBV4-1	TRBJ2-1	-	CASSQEKEVRGLAGNNEQFF	TGCGCCAGCAGCCAAGAAAAGGAGGTCAGGGGGTTAGCGGGGAACAATGAGCAGTTCTTC
-	TRBV18	TRBJ2-5	TRBD2	CASSPSSGTGETQYF	TGTGCCAGCTCACCGTCGAGCGGGACTGGGGAGACCCAGTACTTC
-	TRBV20-1	TRBJ2-1	TRBD2	CSANGLATEFF	TGCAGTGCGAACGGACTAGCGACGGAATTCTTC
-	TRBV15	TRBJ2-3	-	CATSGPSPAQYF	TGTGCCACCAGCGGTCCATCCCCGGCGCAGTATTTT
-	TRBV2	TRBJ2-3	TRBD2	CASSSGTSETDTQYF	TGTGCCAGCAGCTCCGGGACTAGCGAGACAGATACGCAGTATTTT
-	TRBV19	TRBJ2-6	TRBD1	CATSKIKTGNSGANVLTF	TGTGCCACCTCAAAGATTAAGACAGGGAACTCTGGGGCCAACGTCCTGACTTTC